Below, 5 T cell receptor beta chains from the same sample are listed, as sequenced in a study of graft-versus-host responses after intestinal transplantation. For these receptors, no antigen is known. Profiling relied on immunoSEQ multiplex PCR, and the TCRdb table lists in-frame clones only, not all of them. The sample carries 90,000 to 130,000 clones, about 94% recorded once. Sequences were derived from unstimulated CD8+ T cells sorted from spleen or lymph node cells, sampled before intestinal transplant. These TCRs come from a human donor who received an intestinal transplant.

The chain recombines TRBV28 with TRBJ2-1, with 7 bases aligning to TRBD1. J was trimmed by 9 bases and V by 4 bases; bases with no gene match: 15. Germline V CDR1 and CDR2: MDHEN, SYDVKM. CDR3 size: 16 residues. This CDR3 is CASSWPPRQGIGEQFF. As DNA, the CDR3 is TGTGCCAGCAGTTGGCCCCCACGACAGGGAATCGGTGAGCAGTTCTTC.

The chain links TRBV28 to TRBJ2-7; no reliable D call. This CDR3 is built from 13 residues. Trimming took off 5 bases at V and 4 bases at J, with 12 bases between the two ends. The germline CDR1 and CDR2 sequences are MDHEN and SYDVKM. This chain's CDR3 is CASSSRLPYEQYF. The CDR3 DNA sequence: TGTGCCAGCAGTAGTCGCCTACCTTACGAGCAGTACTTC.

The chain has TRBV9 and TRBJ2-1; 7 nucleotides align to TRBD2. CDR1 is SGDLS, CDR2 YYNGEE, per germline. This CDR3 has 15 amino acids. J gave up 0 bases and V 5 bases, and 5 bases lay outside the gene matches. CDR3 DNA: TGTGCCAGCAGTGGCGGGAGCAGCTCCTACAATGAGCAGTTCTTC. This translates into CASSGGSSSYNEQFF.

The chain uses TRBV6-5 and TRBJ2-5, with 8 bases aligning to TRBD2. Germline CDR1 MNHEY, CDR2 SVGAGI. CDR3 length equals 16 residues. After removal of 2 bases from V and 2 bases from J, the junction contained 7 bases not matched to a gene. The CDR3 nucleotides are TGTGCCAGCAGTTACGGGGTTAGCGGGATACAAGAGACCCAGTACTTC. This sequence encodes CASSYGVSGIQETQYF.

The chain is built from TRBV6-6 and TRBJ1-1, with TRBD1 as a possible D gene (5 bases). Germline lookup yields CDR1 MNHNY and CDR2 SVGAGI (reference sequence). This CDR3 region has 14 residues. V lost 6 bases, J lost 6 bases, and 17 bases lay in between. This CDR3 reads CASSFQDMSPEAFF. CDR3 nucleotides: TGTGCCAGCAGCTTTCAGGACATGTCCCCTGAAGCTTTCTTT.